This T cell receptor (beta chain) is drawn from a study of cytomegalovirus exposure and HLA in healthy donors. Overall study context: A later analysis reported the 120 or so validation repertoires used the same platform as the 666 first-cohort repertoires. The study's findings and limits: The study listed roughly 150 cytomegalovirus-associated TCR beta chains. Researchers reported that a few CMV-associated chains were confirmed in vitro as CMV antigen-specific.

In the case of this clone: Its specificity is not known.

Germline CDR1 reads LNHNV; CDR2 reads YYDKDF (reference sequence). This CDR3 has 15 residues. V trimming: 1 base; J trimming: 3 bases; junction bases outside the gene matches: 0. Libraries were prepared by immunoSEQ multiplex PCR; TCRdb keeps only in-frame clonotypes and omits some of them. The sample lists 200,000 or so clones, 87% occurring once. The sequence derives from a young woman in good health and CMV-seropositive. The chain combines TRBV15 with TRBJ2-3; the match to TRBD2 covers 11 bases. Sequences were obtained from PBMCs. CDR3 residues: CATSRGLAGTDTQYF. The CDR3 DNA reads TGTGCCACCAGCAGAGGACTAGCGGGAACAGATACGCAGTATTTT.